Shown below are 28 T cell receptor beta chains from a single sample sequenced in a study of blood T cell repertoires in COVID-19. The table came from immunoSEQ multiplex PCR; TCRdb's copy has only in-frame clones and leaves some out. The data contain approximately 160,000 clones, around 83% of them singletons. Source material: peripheral blood. These receptors originate from a man between 65 and 85 years old who had recovered from COVID-19.

V gene TRBV20-1 combines with J gene TRBJ1-2; D might be TRBD1 (5 bases). The CDR3 contains 10 residues. Between the trimmed V and J ends, which lost 3 bases and 8 bases, there was a span of 7 bases. Per germline, CDR1 DFQATT and CDR2 SNEGSKA (reference sequence). The DNA for the CDR3 is TGCAGTGCTAGGGGGCAAGGCTACACCTTC. This gives the protein CSARGQGYTF.

This clone was recorded once. This chain's CDR3 is CASSAGLAGRSYNEQFF. In DNA, the CDR3 is TGTGCCAGCAGCGCTGGACTAGCGGGTAGGTCCTACAATGAGCAGTTCTTC. The chain links TRBV9 to TRBJ2-1; TRBD2 agrees at 11 bases. Germline values: CDR1 SGDLS, CDR2 YYNGEE. CDR3 length: 17 residues. J was trimmed by 1 base and V by 3 bases; bases with no gene match: 6.

This chain uses TRBV18 with TRBJ2-7; 7 bases align to TRBD1. V dropped 2 bases and J dropped 1; count of bases not matched to a gene: 5. CDR1 is KGHSH, CDR2 LQKENI, per germline. The CDR3 consists of 15 residues. Here the CDR3 DNA reads TGTGCCAGCTCACCAAGTACAGGGGCGTCCTACGAGCAGTACTTC. Amino acids: CASSPSTGASYEQYF. The full variable domain, completed using reference TRBV18 and TRBJ2-7, is NAGVMQNPRHLVRRRGQEARLRCSPMKGHSHVYWYRQLPEEGLKFMVYLQKENIIDESGMPKERFSAEFPKEGPSILRIQQVVRGDSAAYFCASSPSTGASYEQYFGPGTRLTVT.

The gene calls are TRBV4-1 and TRBJ2-3; TRBD1 is a possible D gene (6 bases). CDR1 and CDR2 (germline): MGHRA, YSYEKL. This CDR3 comprises 18 residues. V dropped 1 base and J dropped 2 bases, with 19 bases sitting between them. The CDR3 loop reads CASSQGPGQPATTDTQYF. For the CDR3, the DNA is TGCGCCAGCAGCCAAGGGCCCGGACAGCCAGCGACCACAGATACGCAGTATTTT.

The chain employs TRBV5-1 and TRBJ1-1; TRBD1 is a possible D gene (6 bases). V was trimmed by 4 bases and J by 0 bases, leaving 13 bases between them. Germline V gives CDR1 SGHRS, CDR2 YFSETQ. This CDR3 has 15 residues. For the CDR3, the DNA is TGCGCCAGCAGCATACGGACAGCATTGAACACTGAAGCTTTCTTT. It is translated as CASSIRTALNTEAFF.

The rearrangement uses TRBV29-1 and TRBJ2-1; 11 bases are shared with TRBD2. V shed 4 bases, J shed 7 bases, and the junction held 3 bases outside the gene matches. The CDR3 sequence is 13 residues long. Germline CDR1 is SQVTM and CDR2 is ANQGSEA. The CDR3 protein is CSVVPSGRNEQFF. Here the CDR3 DNA reads TGCAGCGTTGTCCCTAGCGGGAGGAATGAGCAGTTCTTC.

CDR3 nucleotide sequence: TGTGCCAGCAGCTTACCCACCGGGACAGGGTGGGAAAAACTGTTTTTT. This codes for CASSLPTGTGWEKLFF. The chain has TRBV6-6 and TRBJ1-4; 9 bases align to TRBD1. The V and J ends lost 6 bases and 8 bases, in that order; junction bases with no gene match: 13. The CDR3 is 16 amino acids. Germline CDR1 is MNHNY and CDR2 is SVGAGI (reference sequence).

The count of this clone is one. The genes are TRBV18 and TRBJ1-6; 8 bases map to TRBD1. The germline CDR1 and CDR2 sequences are KGHSH and LQKENI. After removal of 5 bases from V and 6 bases from J, the junction contained 3 bases not matched to a gene. CDR3 length: 14 residues. The CDR3 loop reads CASSGDRFNSPLHF. The DNA for the CDR3 is TGTGCCAGCTCAGGGGACAGGTTTAATTCACCCCTCCACTTT.

V and J are TRBV4-1 and TRBJ2-7; 10 bases are shared with TRBD2. The CDR3 has 17 amino acids. The germline V gene has CDR1 MGHRA and CDR2 YSYEKL. The junction had 7 bases not matched to a gene; V was cut back by 0 bases and J by 2 bases. This CDR3 is CASSQDSLAGVPYEQYF. The DNA for the CDR3 is TGCGCCAGCAGCCAAGATTCGCTAGCGGGGGTCCCCTACGAGCAGTACTTC.

The J gene is TRBJ2-1, the V gene TRBV28; 12 bases agree with TRBD2. The CDR3 length is 14 residues. Germline V lookup: CDR1 MDHEN, CDR2 SYDVKM. The trim removed 2 bases at V and 13 bases at J, leaving 6 bases unmatched. The CDR3 loop reads CASSLPSGRARQFF. CDR3 DNA: TGTGCCAGCAGTTTACCTAGCGGGAGGGCCCGACAGTTCTTC. The full variable domain, its missing parts supplied by reference TRBV28 and TRBJ2-1, is DVKVTQSSRYLVKRTGEKVFLECVQDMDHENMFWYRQDPGLGLRLIYFSYDVKMKEKGDIPEGYSVSREKKERFSLILESASTNQTSMYLCASSLPSGRARQFFGPGTRLTVL.

This rearrangement joins TRBV7-9 to TRBJ2-3, with D maybe TRBD2 (6 bases). The V end was cut by 8 bases, the J end by 4 bases, with 7 bases between. This CDR3 is built from 11 residues. The germline gives CDR1 SEHNR, CDR2 FQNEAQ (reference sequence). CDR3 sequence reads: CASGGADTQYF. DNA of the CDR3: TGTGCCAGCGGAGGGGCAGATACGCAGTATTTT. Based on the CDR3 plus reference TRBV7-9 and TRBJ2-3, the full variable domain is DTGVSQNPRHKITKRGQNVTFRCDPISEHNRLYWYRQTLGQGPEFLTYFQNEAQLEKSRLLSDRFSAERPKGSFSTLEIQRTEQGDSAMYLCASGGADTQYFGPGTRLTVL.

The CDR3: CASSPQTGHHSPLHF. CDR3 coding DNA: TGTGCCAGCAGTCCCCAGACAGGGCATCACTCACCCCTCCACTTT. The V gene is TRBV28, the J gene TRBJ1-6, with TRBD1 matching 7 bases. With V trimmed by 5 bases and J by 10 bases, 11 bases remained unmatched. The length of the CDR3 is 15 residues. Germline V gene lookup returns CDR1 MDHEN and CDR2 SYDVKM.

The rearrangement joins TRBV19 to TRBJ2-1; possibly TRBD2 for D (6 bases). The germline V and J ends were trimmed by 10 bases and 7 bases, with 11 bases remaining between them. Germline CDR1 is LNHDA and CDR2 is SQIVND (reference sequence). The CDR3 contains 11 residues. The CDR3, as DNA: TGTGCCACCGATAGCGGAAATGAGCAGTTCTTC. Its protein is CATDSGNEQFF.

The rearrangement joins TRBV7-3 to TRBJ2-1; TRBD2 agrees at 8 bases. There are 16 residues in the CDR3. With 4 bases clipped from V and 0 bases from J, the junction kept 5 bases outside the gene matches. Germline lookup yields CDR1 SGHTA and CDR2 FQGTGA. CDR3 nucleotides: TGTGCCAGCAGCTCTCTTACTAGCGGCTCCTACAATGAGCAGTTCTTC. This gives the protein CASSSLTSGSYNEQFF.

The chain carries TRBV3-1 (or the pseudogene TRBV3-2) and TRBJ2-1; 8 nucleotides align to TRBD2. The CDR3 has 14 amino acids. Losses at the gene ends were 0 bases for V and 8 bases for J; bases not matched to a gene: 3. CDR1 is LGHDT, CDR2 YNNKEL, per germline (reference sequence). This CDR3 reads CASSQEGLAHEQFF. The CDR3 nucleotides are TGTGCCAGCAGCCAAGAAGGACTAGCACATGAGCAGTTCTTC.

The V call is TRBV4-3, the J call TRBJ2-7; no firm D call. The CDR3 loop spans 15 amino acids. Germline CDR1 and CDR2: LGHNA and YSLEER. The V and J ends lost 0 bases and 3 bases respectively, with 12 bases between them. CDR3 coding DNA: TGCGCCAGCAGCCAAGATCTGGCAACCCGCTACGAGCAGTACTTC. It yields the protein CASSQDLATRYEQYF.

This sequence joins TRBV19 and TRBJ2-7, with D uncertain. Trimming cost V 5 bases and J 4 bases, with 12 bases left between them. The CDR3 length is 13 residues. In germline, CDR1 is LNHDA, CDR2 SQIVND (reference sequence). Written as DNA, the CDR3 is TGTGCCAGTAGTCCAAACGTTCAGTACGAGCAGTACTTC. Translation gives CASSPNVQYEQYF.

The chain uses TRBV5-1 and TRBJ2-1; 7 nucleotides align to TRBD2. V was clipped by 4 bases and J by 1 base; unmatched bases: 5. CDR1 is SGHRS and CDR2 is YFSETQ in the germline V gene. The CDR3 is 15 amino acids. The CDR3 is CASSRQRDSYNEQFF. DNA for the CDR3: TGCGCCAGCAGCCGCCAGCGGGATTCCTACAATGAGCAGTTCTTC.

This clone was detected a few times. The chain links TRBV5-8 to TRBJ1-5, with TRBD1 matching over 9 bases. J lost 6 bases, V lost 5 bases, and 3 bases had no gene match. The CDR3 is 13 residues long. The germline V gene encodes CDR1 SGHTS and CDR2 YDEGEE. For the CDR3, the DNA is TGTGCCAGCAGAGCGGACAGGGGTCAGCCCCAGCATTTT. It translates to CASRADRGQPQHF.

The chain has TRBV15 and TRBJ2-5; 8 nucleotides agree with TRBD1. Germline assignment: CDR1 LNHNV and CDR2 YYDKDF (reference sequence). J was trimmed by 5 bases and V by 5 bases; bases with no gene match: 7. The CDR3 covers 14 residues. The CDR3 bases are TGTGCCACCAGCGCTAGGACAGGGTGGGAGACCCAGTACTTC. Its translation: CATSARTGWETQYF.

This sequence joins TRBV6-1 and TRBJ2-7; D uncertain. V shed 0 bases and J shed 3 bases, with 12 bases lying between them. The CDR3 loop spans 15 amino acids. Germline V gene sequence: CDR1 MNHNS, CDR2 SASEGT. CDR3 protein: CASSEAPDGYYEQYF. The DNA for the CDR3 is TGTGCCAGCAGTGAAGCTCCCGACGGGTACTACGAGCAGTACTTC.

As regards this clone: This sample includes further DNA sequences coding for the same CDR3. The chain joins TRBV6-5 to TRBJ1-2; D gene unclear. Trimming took 0 bases from V and 3 from J, leaving 8 bases between them. The CDR3 is made up of 14 amino acids. Germline V gene lookup returns CDR1 MNHEY and CDR2 SVGAGI. This CDR3 is CASSYSAGYYGYTF. The CDR3, as DNA: TGTGCCAGCAGTTACTCGGCAGGATACTATGGCTACACCTTC.

This rearrangement joins TRBV7-2 to TRBJ1-2; 9 bases line up with TRBD1. Germline lookup yields CDR1 SGHTA and CDR2 FQGNSA. V shed 5 bases, J shed 7 bases, and the junction held 8 bases outside the gene matches. This CDR3 has 14 residues. CDR3 residues: CASSRPGQGSGYTF. The CDR3, as DNA: TGTGCCAGCAGCCGGCCGGGACAGGGTTCTGGCTACACCTTC.

This clone was seen many times. This rearrangement joins TRBV19 to TRBJ1-5; the D gene is possibly TRBD1 (5 bases). The CDR3 extends over 15 amino acids. V was cut by 5 bases and J by 6 bases, with 17 bases left in between. Germline CDR1 reads LNHDA; CDR2 reads SQIVND (reference sequence). The CDR3 reads CASSPGGNRGQPQHF. CDR3 in DNA: TGTGCCAGTAGTCCTGGCGGTAATAGGGGTCAGCCCCAGCATTTT.

This clone appeared many times. V is TRBV5-1 and J is TRBJ2-3; a possible D gene is TRBD2 (6 bases). CDR1 and CDR2 from the germline V gene are SGHRS and YFSETQ. V lost 2 bases and J lost 5, with 12 bases in between. The CDR3 is 14 amino acids. This CDR3 is CASSFGTPRDTQYF. CDR3 in DNA: TGCGCCAGCAGCTTCGGGACTCCCCGAGATACGCAGTATTTT.

The chain couples TRBV5-1 to TRBJ1-6, with 8 bases identical to TRBD1. The J segment lost 6 bases and the V segment lost 4 bases, leaving 6 bases of the junction unmatched. The CDR3 totals 15 residues. CDR1 is SGHRS, CDR2 YFSETQ, per germline. CDR3 in DNA: TGCGCCAGCAGCACAAGACAGGGGCCTAATTCACCCCTCCACTTT. Translation: CASSTRQGPNSPLHF. The whole variable domain, filled in from reference TRBV5-1 and TRBJ1-6, reads KAGVTQTPRYLIKTRGQQVTLSCSPISGHRSVSWYQQTPGQGLQFLFEYFSETQRNKGNFPGRFSGRQFSNSRSEMNVSTLELGDSALYLCASSTRQGPNSPLHFGNGTRLTVT.

The rearrangement joins TRBV6-2 or TRBV6-3 to TRBJ2-7; D is perhaps TRBD2 (5 bases). Germline V gene sequence: CDR1 MNHEY, CDR2 SVGEGT. Trimming took 2 bases from V and 5 from J, leaving 16 bases between them. This CDR3 is 15 amino acids long. CDR3 nucleotides: TGTGCCAGCAGTTACGGGGTACGGGGAGTCCACGAGCAGTACTTC. Its protein product is CASSYGVRGVHEQYF.

V is TRBV27 and J is TRBJ2-7; D possibly corresponds to TRBD1 (6 bases). V was trimmed by 5 bases and J by 2 bases, leaving 13 bases between them. Per the germline V gene, CDR1 is MNHEY and CDR2 is SMNVEV (reference sequence). This CDR3 spans 14 amino acids. The CDR3 bases are TGTGCCAGCAGTCCTTATGGGACAACCTACGAGCAGTACTTC. It translates to CASSPYGTTYEQYF.